This TCR beta chain was profiled in a study of response to subunit inactivated influenza vaccine. One entry per CDR3 protein results from TCRdb running MiXCR on the RT-PCR reads. This table has hundreds of thousands of distinct CDR3 sequences, over 9% appearing once. This clonotype is a singleton in its sample. The same sample was also studied in work on T cells expressing NK-cell markers. As reported in that work: cDNA encoding TCR beta was synthesized via 5'RACE template switching incorporating UMIs. Cells sorted as CD3+CD56+NKG2C+, CD3+CD56+NKG2C- and CD3+CD56-NKG2C+ T cells supplied the TCR beta repertoires.

The origin of this receptor is a man aged 50-59 years who received an inactivated influenza vaccine. This sample comprised PBMCs from blood, obtained on the day of vaccination.

The CDR3 region is CASSYSSGDGYTF. The CDR3, as DNA: TGTGCCAGCAGTTACTCGTCCGGGGATGGCTACACCTTC. V is TRBV6-5 and J is TRBJ1-2; D is unresolved. The CDR3 has 13 residues. V lost 0 bases and J 6 bases, leaving 8 bases between the germline ends. CDR1 is MNHEY and CDR2 is SVGAGI in the germline V gene.